These 23 T cell receptor beta chains were all obtained from the same sample, sequenced in a study of blood T cell repertoires in COVID-19. The method was immunoSEQ multiplex PCR; TCRdb's version includes in-frame clones alone and lacks a portion of them. The table includes more than 150,000 clones, just under 90% detected once. The sequenced sample was peripheral blood. All receptors come from a woman aged 18-29 years who had recovered from COVID-19.

The rearrangement joins TRBV13 to TRBJ2-1; no clear D. The germline gives CDR1 PRHDT, CDR2 FYEKMQ (reference sequence). The length of the CDR3 is 15 residues. Trimming left V 1 base short and J 0 bases short, with 7 bases between. In nucleotides, the CDR3 is TGTGCCAGCAGCTTAGCATACAGCTCCTACAATGAGCAGTTCTTC. This gives the protein CASSLAYSSYNEQFF.

This clone showed up just once. The V gene is TRBV29-1, the J gene TRBJ1-5; TRBD1 matches at 9 bases. Germline loops: CDR1 SQVTM, CDR2 ANQGSEA. V was clipped by 2 bases and J by 0 bases; unmatched bases: 8. CDR3 size: 17 residues. CDR3 region: CSVERDRVASSNQPQHF. The CDR3 region has the DNA TGCAGCGTTGAACGGGACAGGGTTGCGAGTAGCAATCAGCCCCAGCATTTT.

This chain uses TRBV27 with TRBJ1-6; 7 bases align to TRBD1. This CDR3 spans 15 amino acids. Per the germline V gene, CDR1 is MNHEY and CDR2 is SMNVEV (reference sequence). V gave up 7 bases and J gave up 8 bases; unmatched junction bases: 11. Written as DNA, the CDR3 is TGTGCCAGCAAAACCACCAGGGGGAGTGATTCACCCCTCCACTTT. Protein product: CASKTTRGSDSPLHF.

This chain links TRBV9 with TRBJ2-1; 9 bases align to TRBD1. This CDR3 contains 15 residues. From germline, CDR1 is SGDLS and CDR2 YYNGEE. V shed 2 bases and J 5 bases; nucleotides not matched to a gene: 5. The CDR3 DNA reads TGTGCCAGCAGCGTCGCCGGACAGGGGAACAATGAGCAGTTCTTC. Translated, it gives CASSVAGQGNNEQFF.

This chain connects TRBV10-3 to TRBJ2-1; D is perhaps TRBD2 (6 bases). The germline V gene encodes CDR1 ENHRY and CDR2 SYGVKD. Trimming left V 4 bases short and J 5 bases short, with 15 bases between. The CDR3 length is 15 residues. This CDR3 reads CAISGGRGDNNEQFF. CDR3 DNA sequence: TGTGCCATCAGTGGCGGGCGGGGCGATAACAATGAGCAGTTCTTC.

The V and J genes are TRBV5-5 and TRBJ1-5, with a weak D call TRBD1 (5 bases). The length of the CDR3 is 15 residues. Germline lookup yields CDR1 SGHKS and CDR2 YYEKEE (reference sequence). With 5 bases removed from V and 0 bases from J, the gap between germline ends came to 12 bases. CDR3 protein: CASSLDSYSNQPQHF. The CDR3 DNA follows: TGTGCCAGCAGTCTTGACAGTTATAGCAATCAGCCCCAGCATTTT.

The sample holds one count of this clone. V and J are TRBV4-3 and TRBJ2-5; D gene ambiguous. V was pared by 4 bases and J by 5 bases, with 11 bases between. The V gene's germline CDR1 is LGHNA and CDR2 YSLEER. The CDR3 is 13 amino acids. CDR3 amino acids: CASSPSSHETQYF. CDR3 coding DNA: TGCGCCAGCAGCCCGTCGAGTCATGAGACCCAGTACTTC.

This chain uses TRBV19 with TRBJ2-1, with D maybe TRBD1 (6 bases). The CDR3 has 14 amino acids. The V gene's germline CDR1 is LNHDA and CDR2 SQIVND (reference sequence). The V end lost 3 bases, the J end lost 8 bases, and 14 bases lay between the germline ends. The CDR3 region is CASSIRGPLDEQFF. The CDR3 DNA is TGTGCCAGTAGTATCAGGGGTCCCTTAGATGAGCAGTTCTTC.

The chain couples TRBV28 to TRBJ2-2; possibly TRBD2 for D (6 bases). The CDR3 sequence is 15 residues long. CDR1 MDHEN and CDR2 SYDVKM come from the germline V gene. Trimming left V 3 bases short and J 1 base short, with 9 bases between. The CDR3 sequence is CASSFSGGNTGELFF. DNA for the CDR3: TGTGCCAGCAGTTTTAGCGGAGGGAACACCGGGGAGCTGTTTTTT.

The chain is built from TRBV9 and TRBJ1-6, with unresolved D. Trimming took 0 bases from V and 9 from J, leaving 10 bases between them. Germline V gene data show CDR1 as SGDLS and CDR2 as YYNGEE. The CDR3 has 14 amino acids. The CDR3 nucleotides are TGTGCCAGCAGCGTAGGCGGGGAGATTTCACCCCTCCACTTT. Its protein product is CASSVGGEISPLHF.

CDR3 residues: CASSLSLWGYTF. Here the CDR3 DNA reads TGTGCCAGCAGTTTAAGCCTTTGGGGCTACACCTTC. The chain uses TRBV12-3 or TRBV12-4 and TRBJ1-2; D is undetermined. V was shortened by 2 bases and J by 8 bases, with 9 bases between the two germline ends. The CDR3 runs 12 residues.

The table lists this clone with a count of one. CDR3: CASRERTAPVKRSYEQYF. The CDR3 bases are TGTGCCAGCAGGGAAAGGACAGCACCCGTTAAGAGATCCTACGAGCAGTACTTC. V gene TRBV2 combines with J gene TRBJ2-7, with D perhaps TRBD1 (6 bases). Trimming removed 6 bases at V and 1 base at J, with 25 bases between. Germline V CDR1 and CDR2: SNHLY, FYNNEI. The CDR3 is 18 amino acids.

The CDR3 protein is CASSSAGGQETQYF. The CDR3 nucleotides are TGTGCCAGCTCGTCAGCGGGAGGTCAAGAGACCCAGTACTTC. This rearrangement joins TRBV18 to TRBJ2-5; 9 bases are a match to TRBD2. Unmatched junction bases numbered 4, after V lost 6 bases and J lost 2 bases. The CDR3 is 14 residues long. Germline V gene data show CDR1 as KGHSH and CDR2 as LQKENI.

The V and J genes are TRBV11-3 and TRBJ1-6, with D maybe TRBD1 (5 bases). Per the germline V gene, CDR1 is SGHNT and CDR2 is YENEEA. The CDR3 length is 13 residues. Trimming took 3 bases from V and 7 from J, leaving 7 bases between them. The CDR3 spells CASSLTANSPLHF. The CDR3 DNA sequence: TGTGCCAGCAGCTTGACAGCGAATTCACCCCTCCACTTT.

The chain carries TRBV19 and TRBJ1-2; TRBD1 agrees at 9 bases. Unmatched junction bases numbered 9, after V lost 5 bases and J lost 8 bases. The CDR3 is 14 residues long. Germline V gives CDR1 LNHDA, CDR2 SQIVND (reference sequence). CDR3 sequence: CASSSTGQGRGYTF. Here the CDR3 DNA reads TGTGCCAGTAGTTCTACCGGACAGGGGCGAGGCTACACCTTC.

The V gene is TRBV5-4, the J gene TRBJ1-1; D call uncertain. The CDR3 covers 13 residues. Germline CDR1 reads SGHNT; CDR2 reads YYREEE (reference sequence). V shed 4 bases and J shed 5 bases, with 12 bases lying between them. The CDR3 bases are TGTGCCAGCAGCCCGGGATTAGGGACTGAAGCTTTCTTT. Residues: CASSPGLGTEAFF.

This chain connects TRBV24-1 to TRBJ2-3; D is uncertain. Germline values: CDR1 KGHDR, CDR2 SFDVKD. The ends were cut back, 5 bases at V and 0 bases at J, with 5 bases in the middle. There are 13 residues in the CDR3. The CDR3 protein is CATSVQSTDTQYF. The CDR3 region has the DNA TGTGCCACCAGTGTTCAAAGCACAGATACGCAGTATTTT.

This rearrangement joins TRBV2 to TRBJ2-3, with 9 positions matching TRBD1. Germline V CDR1 and CDR2: SNHLY, FYNNEI. The V and J ends lost 4 bases and 6 bases, in that order; junction bases with no gene match: 17. The CDR3 contains 18 residues. The CDR3 here is CASSVFRRTGASRDTQYF. CDR3 sequence (DNA): TGTGCCAGCAGTGTGTTCCGAAGGACAGGGGCCAGCAGGGATACGCAGTATTTT.

This chain connects TRBV5-6 to TRBJ2-5; TRBD2 agrees at 7 bases. The germline V gene encodes CDR1 SGHDT and CDR2 YYEEEE. The ends lost 3 bases at V and 5 bases at J; junction bases unmatched: 13. This CDR3 has 16 residues. Here the CDR3 reads CASSWGGGRRVETQYF. In DNA, the CDR3 is TGTGCCAGCAGCTGGGGCGGCGGGAGACGGGTGGAGACCCAGTACTTC.

This chain links TRBV28 with TRBJ1-2, with D tentatively TRBD1 (5 bases). V lost 5 bases, J lost 0 bases, and 13 bases lay in between. The CDR3 covers 15 residues. CDR1 is MDHEN and CDR2 is SYDVKM in the germline V gene. CDR3 sequence: CASSATGVANYGYTF. The CDR3 DNA follows: TGTGCCAGCAGTGCAACAGGAGTAGCTAACTATGGCTACACCTTC.

The genes are TRBV3-1 (or the pseudogene TRBV3-2) and TRBJ2-2, with 7 bases lining up with TRBD1. Trimming took 4 bases from V and 3 from J; bases not matched to a gene: 2. Germline lookup yields CDR1 LGHDT and CDR2 YNNKEL (reference sequence). The CDR3 totals 14 residues. Here the CDR3 DNA reads TGTGCCAGCAGCCCGACAGGGTACACCGGGGAGCTGTTTTTT. It encodes CASSPTGYTGELFF.

This clone has a single count. This chain joins TRBV6-1 and TRBJ2-4; D perhaps matches TRBD2 (6 bases). V was clipped by 2 bases and J by 3 bases, with 17 bases between them. This CDR3 comprises 17 residues. Per germline, CDR1 MNHNS and CDR2 SASEGT. The CDR3 is CASSEWHWREGKNIQYF. The CDR3 DNA sequence: TGTGCCAGCAGTGAATGGCATTGGAGGGAAGGCAAAAACATTCAGTACTTC.

This rearrangement joins TRBV19 to TRBJ1-5; D is ambiguous. Germline V gene data show CDR1 as LNHDA and CDR2 as SQIVND (reference sequence). This CDR3 has 15 residues. Trimming pared 3 bases from V and 6 bases from J, leaving 15 bases between. The CDR3 nucleotides are TGTGCCAGTAGTATGCCGGGATTCGAAGGTCAGCCCCAGCATTTT. Protein product: CASSMPGFEGQPQHF. Complete variable domain (other parts from reference TRBV19 and TRBJ1-5): DGGITQSPKYLFRKEGQNVTLSCEQNLNHDAMYWYRQDPGQGLRLIYYSQIVNDFQKGDIAEGYSVSREKKESFPLTVTSAQKNPTAFYLCASSMPGFEGQPQHFGDGTRLSIL.